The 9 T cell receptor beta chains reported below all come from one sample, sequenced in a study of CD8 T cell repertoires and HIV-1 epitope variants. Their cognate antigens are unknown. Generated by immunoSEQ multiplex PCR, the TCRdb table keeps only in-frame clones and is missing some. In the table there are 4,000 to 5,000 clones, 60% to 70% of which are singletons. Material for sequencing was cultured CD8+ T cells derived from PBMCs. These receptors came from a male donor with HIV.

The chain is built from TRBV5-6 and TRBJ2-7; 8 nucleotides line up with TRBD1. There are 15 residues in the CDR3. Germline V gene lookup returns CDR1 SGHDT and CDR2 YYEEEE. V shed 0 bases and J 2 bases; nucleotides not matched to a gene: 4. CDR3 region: CASSLETGATYEQYF. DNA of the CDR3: TGTGCCAGCAGCTTGGAGACAGGGGCAACCTACGAGCAGTACTTC.

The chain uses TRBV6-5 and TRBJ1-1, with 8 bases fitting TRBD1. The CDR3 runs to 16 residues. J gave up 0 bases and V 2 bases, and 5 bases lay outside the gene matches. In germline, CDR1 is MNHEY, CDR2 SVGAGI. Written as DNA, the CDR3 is TGTGCCAGCAGTTACGCGAACAGGGGGATGAACACTGAAGCTTTCTTT. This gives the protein CASSYANRGMNTEAFF.

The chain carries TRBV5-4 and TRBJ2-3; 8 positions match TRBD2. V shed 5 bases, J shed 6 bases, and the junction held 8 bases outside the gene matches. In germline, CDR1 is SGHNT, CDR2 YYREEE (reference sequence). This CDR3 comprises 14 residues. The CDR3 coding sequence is TGTGCCAGCAGGTCGCGGGGGGCAGGGGATACGCAGTATTTT. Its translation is CASRSRGAGDTQYF. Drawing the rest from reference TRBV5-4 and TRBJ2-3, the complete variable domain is ETGVTQSPTHLIKTRGQQVTLRCSSQSGHNTVSWYQQALGQGPQFIFQYYREEENGRGNFPPRFSGLQFPNYSSELNVNALELDDSALYLCASRSRGAGDTQYFGPGTRLTVL.

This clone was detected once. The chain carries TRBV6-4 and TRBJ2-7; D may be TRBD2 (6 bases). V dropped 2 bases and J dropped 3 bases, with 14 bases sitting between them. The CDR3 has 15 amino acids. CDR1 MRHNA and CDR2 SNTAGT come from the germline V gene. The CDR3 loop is CASSDPGLLLYEQYF. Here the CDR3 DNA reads TGTGCCAGCAGTGACCCGGGACTCCTACTCTACGAGCAGTACTTC.

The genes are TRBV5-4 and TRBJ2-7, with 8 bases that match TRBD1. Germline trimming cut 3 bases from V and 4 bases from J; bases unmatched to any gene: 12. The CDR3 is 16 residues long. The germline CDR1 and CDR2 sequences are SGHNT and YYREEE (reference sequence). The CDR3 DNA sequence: TGTGCCAGCAGCTGGCAGTCGACCAGGGGGCTATACGAGCAGTACTTC. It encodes CASSWQSTRGLYEQYF.

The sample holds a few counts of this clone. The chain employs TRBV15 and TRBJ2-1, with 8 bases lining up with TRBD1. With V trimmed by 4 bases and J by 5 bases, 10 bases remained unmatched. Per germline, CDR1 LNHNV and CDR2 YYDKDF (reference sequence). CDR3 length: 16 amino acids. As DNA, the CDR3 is TGTGCCACCAGCATTACGACAGGGGTTGTGGACAATGAGCAGTTCTTC. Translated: CATSITTGVVDNEQFF.

This CDR3 is CASSQEGRTSGIYNEQFF. The DNA for the CDR3 is TGTGCCAGCAGCCAAGAAGGCCGGACTAGCGGGATCTACAATGAGCAGTTCTTC. The genes are TRBV4-2 and TRBJ2-1; 12 positions match TRBD2. The CDR3 runs 18 residues. Trimming took 0 bases from V and 3 from J; bases not matched to a gene: 6. Germline CDR1 LGHNA, CDR2 YNFKEQ.

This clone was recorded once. The CDR3 DNA reads TGTGCCAGCAGTGATATAGACTACTACAATGAGCAGTTCTTC. Encoded protein: CASSDIDYYNEQFF. The chain carries TRBV2 and TRBJ2-1; D might be TRBD2 (5 bases). This CDR3 is 14 amino acids long. Trimming left V 3 bases short and J 3 bases short, with 9 bases between. Germline loops: CDR1 SNHLY, CDR2 FYNNEI.

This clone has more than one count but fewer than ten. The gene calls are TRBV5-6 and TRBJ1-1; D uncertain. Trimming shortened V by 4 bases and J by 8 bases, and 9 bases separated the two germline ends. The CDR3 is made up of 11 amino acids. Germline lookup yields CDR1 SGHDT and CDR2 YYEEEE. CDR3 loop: CASSDSEEAFF. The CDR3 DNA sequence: TGTGCCAGCAGCGACTCAGAAGAAGCTTTCTTT. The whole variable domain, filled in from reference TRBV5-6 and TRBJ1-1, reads DAGVTQSPTHLIKTRGQQVTLRCSPKSGHDTVSWYQQALGQGPQFIFQYYEEEERQRGNFPDRFSGHQFPNYSSELNVNALLLGDSALYLCASSDSEEAFFGQGTRLTVV.